This TCR beta chain was captured in a study of blood T cell repertoires in COVID-19. Authors' methods: Nucleated cell counts were estimated from reference gene primer amplification. Libraries were prepared by immunoSEQ multiplex PCR; TCRdb keeps only in-frame clonotypes and omits some of them. D and trimming were read from the DNA, whereas the V and J calls and clone size are those reported in that table. Among 240,000 or so clones, roughly 80% were seen once, and the ten largest hold approximately 3.2%. Unmatched junction bases numbered 9, after V lost 4 bases and J lost 0 bases. The CDR3 loop spans 17 amino acids. Germline values: CDR1 MNHEY, CDR2 SVGEGT.

The sample consisted of peripheral blood. This clonotype originated in a woman between 18 and 29 years old with acute or convalescent COVID-19. The J gene is TRBJ1-3, the V gene TRBV6-2 or TRBV6-3; 7 bases match TRBD1. The CDR3 DNA follows: TGTGCCAGCAGTTCCCCGACAGGGCATACCTCTGGAAACACCATATATTTT. This codes for CASSSPTGHTSGNTIYF.